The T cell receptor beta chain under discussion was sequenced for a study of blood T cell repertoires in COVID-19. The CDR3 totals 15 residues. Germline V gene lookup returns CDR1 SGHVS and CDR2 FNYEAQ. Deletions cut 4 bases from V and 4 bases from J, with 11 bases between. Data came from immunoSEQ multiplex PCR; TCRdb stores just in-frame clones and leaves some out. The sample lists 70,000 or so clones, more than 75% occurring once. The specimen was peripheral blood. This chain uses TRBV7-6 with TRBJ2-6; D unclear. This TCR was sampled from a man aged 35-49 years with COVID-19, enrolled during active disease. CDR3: CASSSIDFGANVLTF. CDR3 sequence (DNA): TGTGCCAGCAGCTCCATCGACTTCGGGGCCAACGTCCTGACTTTC.